The present T cell receptor beta chain was sequenced within a study of CD8+ T cells in alopecia areata. Findings and limits, study-wide: Scalp specimens additionally yield sequences from normal skin's resident alphabeta T cells.

Following extraction, RNA underwent reverse transcription to cDNA, which served as the sequencing template. Clones were read by immunoSEQ multiplex PCR, and TCRdb kept only the in-frame ones, dropping some. This table has about 140,000 clones, roughly 50% appearing once. The CDR3 runs to 12 residues. V shed 4 bases, J shed 6 bases, and the junction held 3 bases outside the gene matches. The germline CDR1 and CDR2 sequences are SGHRS and YFSETQ. Details on this clone: Its antigen is undetermined.

This TCR derives from a human donor with alopecia areata. The sequencing here drew on CD4+ T cells sorted from blood, taken at week 0. This chain links TRBV5-1 with TRBJ2-7; 8 bases align to TRBD1. DNA of the CDR3: TGCGCCAGCAGCCTGGACAGGGCCGAGCAGTACTTC. This encodes CASSLDRAEQYF.